Listed here are 29 T cell receptor beta chains from one sample, sequenced in a study of blood T cell repertoires in COVID-19. Here immunoSEQ multiplex PCR was the method, and the copy in TCRdb shows in-frame clones only, minus some. The repertoire has some 140,000 clones, roughly 91% of them found once; the top ten carry roughly 18%. The material sequenced was peripheral blood. These receptors came from a man aged 50 to 59 with active or convalescent COVID-19.

The chain joins TRBV4-3 to TRBJ1-3; D might be TRBD1 (6 bases). Germline CDR1 LGHNA, CDR2 YSLEER. V gave up 4 bases and J gave up 0 bases, with 10 bases separating them. The CDR3 totals 15 residues. The CDR3 region is CASSPATGSGNTIYF. The CDR3 DNA follows: TGCGCCAGCAGCCCCGCGACAGGCTCTGGAAACACCATATATTTT.

The V and J genes are TRBV6-5 and TRBJ1-4; 11 nucleotides match TRBD1. The V gene end was trimmed by 6 bases and the J gene end by 14 bases; junction bases not matched to a gene: 11. Germline lookup yields CDR1 MNHEY and CDR2 SVGAGI. This CDR3 has 14 residues. DNA for the CDR3: TGTGCCAGCAGAGGGACAGGGGGGATATCAAAGCTGTTTTTT. Amino acids: CASRGTGGISKLFF.

This chain uses TRBV10-1 with TRBJ2-1; TRBD1 agrees at 8 bases. The CDR3 contains 15 residues. Germline V gene data show CDR1 as WNHNN and CDR2 as SYGVQD (reference sequence). The V and J ends lost 6 bases and 3 bases, in that order; junction bases with no gene match: 7. The CDR3 region has the DNA TGCGCCAGCAGAAGACAGGGGAAGTTCTACAATGAGCAGTTCTTC. Translation gives CASRRQGKFYNEQFF.

The chain uses TRBV7-9 and TRBJ2-7, with D possibly TRBD2 on 5 matching bases. CDR1 is SEHNR, CDR2 FQNEAQ, per germline (reference sequence). V lost 3 bases, J lost 6 bases, and 9 bases lay in between. The CDR3 has 12 residues. CDR3 residues: CASSFEGGEQYF. CDR3 nucleotides: TGTGCCAGCAGCTTCGAGGGTGGCGAGCAGTACTTC. Full variable domain (rest looked up from reference TRBV7-9 and TRBJ2-7): DTGVSQNPRHKITKRGQNVTFRCDPISEHNRLYWYRQTLGQGPEFLTYFQNEAQLEKSRLLSDRFSAERPKGSFSTLEIQRTEQGDSAMYLCASSFEGGEQYFGPGTRLTVT.

The CDR3 bases are TGTGCCAGTAGCCGGGACAGGGCCTACGAGCAGTACTTC. As protein: CASSRDRAYEQYF. The rearrangement joins TRBV19 to TRBJ2-7, with 9 bases that match TRBD1. Germline lookup yields CDR1 LNHDA and CDR2 SQIVND (reference sequence). V shed 6 bases and J 2 bases; nucleotides not matched to a gene: 2. The CDR3 is 13 amino acids.

J is TRBJ2-7 and V is TRBV16, with 14 bases matching TRBD2. Trimming took 4 bases from V and 2 from J; bases not matched to a gene: 4. CDR1 is KGHSY and CDR2 is FQNENV in the germline V gene. The CDR3 contains 16 residues. CDR3 in DNA: TGTGCCAGCAGCCGTGGACTAGCGGGAGGTGCCTACGAGCAGTACTTC. Protein sequence: CASSRGLAGGAYEQYF.

CDR3 nucleotides: TGTGCCAGCAGCTTTGGACTAGCGGGGGGGTTAAACAATGAGCAGTTCTTC. This codes for CASSFGLAGGLNNEQFF. The V gene is TRBV5-4, the J gene TRBJ2-1; 15 nucleotides line up with TRBD2. The CDR3 spans 17 residues. Germline V gene data show CDR1 as SGHNT and CDR2 as YYREEE (reference sequence). The ends lost 2 bases at V and 5 bases at J; junction bases unmatched: 5.

The chain has TRBV28 and TRBJ1-5; D ambiguous. The CDR3 spans 14 residues. Germline assignment: CDR1 MDHEN and CDR2 SYDVKM. Trimming cost V 6 bases and J 3 bases, with 12 bases left between them. CDR3 nucleotides: TGTGCCAGCAGGGCCACCGGGTACAATCAGCCCCAGCATTTT. This codes for CASRATGYNQPQHF.

The chain has TRBV20-1 and TRBJ1-1, with 7 bases fitting TRBD1. CDR1 and CDR2 (germline): DFQATT, SNEGSKA (reference sequence). Losses at the gene ends were 3 bases for V and 1 base for J; bases not matched to a gene: 5. This CDR3 has 14 residues. CDR3 protein: CSASVRQGNTEAFF. The CDR3 nucleotides read TGCAGTGCTAGTGTGAGACAGGGGAACACTGAAGCTTTCTTT.

The rearrangement joins TRBV6-2 or TRBV6-3 to TRBJ2-2; TRBD1 agrees at 12 bases. Germline V gene sequence: CDR1 MNHEY, CDR2 SVGEGT. This CDR3 is 19 amino acids long. V dropped 2 bases and J dropped 2; count of bases not matched to a gene: 9. The CDR3 sequence is CASSYRDRGRLFNTGELFF. CDR3 sequence (DNA): TGTGCCAGCAGTTACCGGGACAGGGGGCGGTTATTCAACACCGGGGAGCTGTTTTTT.

The chain combines TRBV6-2 or TRBV6-3 with TRBJ1-4; weak D call: TRBD1 (6 bases). Germline lookup yields CDR1 MNHEY and CDR2 SVGEGT. The CDR3 sequence is 15 residues long. V gave up 0 bases and J gave up 4 bases, with 9 bases separating them. CDR3 protein: CASSYSTGLNEKLFF. CDR3 nucleotide sequence: TGTGCCAGCAGTTACTCGACAGGCCTTAATGAAAAACTGTTTTTT.

The chain couples TRBV2 to TRBJ1-5; 7 bases are a match to TRBD1. V was clipped by 2 bases and J by 2 bases; unmatched bases: 3. Germline loops: CDR1 SNHLY, CDR2 FYNNEI. The CDR3 has 15 residues. CDR3 sequence (DNA): TGTGCCAGCAGTGAATGGCAGGGGGGCAATCAGCCCCAGCATTTT. Its translation: CASSEWQGGNQPQHF.

This chain uses TRBV3-1 (or the pseudogene TRBV3-2) with TRBJ1-1; D possibly corresponds to TRBD1 (6 bases). The germline V gene encodes CDR1 LGHDT and CDR2 YNNKEL (reference sequence). The ends were cut back, 4 bases at V and 7 bases at J, with 19 bases in the middle. The CDR3 length is 15 residues. The CDR3 spells CASSRNPTGFYEAFF. The CDR3 DNA reads TGTGCCAGCAGCCGGAACCCAACAGGGTTTTATGAAGCTTTCTTT.

The sample holds one count of this clone. This chain connects TRBV6-1 to TRBJ1-5, with D possibly being TRBD1 (5 bases). CDR1 and CDR2 (germline): MNHNS, SASEGT. The V end was cut by 2 bases, the J end by 7 bases, with 9 bases between. The CDR3 spans 13 residues. The CDR3, as DNA: TGTGCCAGCAGTGAACAGGGAGGGCAGCCCCAGCATTTT. It translates to CASSEQGGQPQHF.

V is TRBV18 and J is TRBJ1-1; D perhaps matches TRBD1 (6 bases). The CDR3 spans 15 residues. V shed 5 bases and J shed 5 bases, with 18 bases lying between them. Per the germline V gene, CDR1 is KGHSH and CDR2 is LQKENI. CDR3 sequence reads: CASSSEGGADTEAFF. The CDR3 coding sequence is TGTGCCAGCTCATCTGAGGGGGGGGCTGATACTGAAGCTTTCTTT.

The chain combines TRBV6-5 with TRBJ2-5, with 8 bases matching TRBD2. Germline V gene data show CDR1 as MNHEY and CDR2 as SVGAGI. The CDR3 totals 14 residues. J gave up 2 bases and V 6 bases, and 5 bases lay outside the gene matches. This chain's CDR3 is CASRDTSGQETQYF. Here the CDR3 DNA reads TGTGCCAGCAGGGATACTAGCGGTCAAGAGACCCAGTACTTC.

The chain's CDR3 is CASSLRGREAFF. The CDR3 DNA follows: TGTGCCAGCAGCTTACGCGGGAGAGAAGCTTTCTTT. The genes are TRBV11-3 and TRBJ1-1, with D unresolved. Germline CDR1 and CDR2: SGHNT and YENEEA. The CDR3 loop spans 12 amino acids. V lost 2 bases, J lost 8 bases, and 9 bases lay in between. Supplemented by reference TRBV11-3 and TRBJ1-1, the full variable domain reads EAGVVQSPRYKIIEKKQPVAFWCNPISGHNTLYWYLQNLGQGPELLIRYENEEAVDDSQLPKDRFSAERLKGVDSTLKIQPAELGDSAVYLCASSLRGREAFFGQGTRLTVV.

V usage is TRBV6-1 and J usage is TRBJ1-5; the D is unclear. CDR3 length: 16 residues. CDR1 is MNHNS, CDR2 SASEGT, per germline. Trimming took 0 bases from V and 0 from J, leaving 9 bases between them. The CDR3 spells CASSEAYGDSNQPQHF. The CDR3 nucleotides are TGTGCCAGCAGTGAAGCTTACGGAGATAGCAATCAGCCCCAGCATTTT.

The chain carries TRBV4-3 and TRBJ2-1; 7 positions agree with TRBD2. Germline CDR1 is LGHNA and CDR2 is YSLEER. With V trimmed by 4 bases and J by 7 bases, 10 bases remained unmatched. The CDR3 is 15 residues long. The CDR3 region has the DNA TGCGCCAGCAGCCCCTTGGCGGGGGTGAGGAATGAGCAGTTCTTC. The encoded protein is CASSPLAGVRNEQFF.

The rearrangement links TRBV2 to TRBJ1-4, with no clear D. V was cut by 2 bases and J by 7 bases, with 11 bases left in between. CDR3 length equals 14 residues. Germline V gene lookup returns CDR1 SNHLY and CDR2 FYNNEI. The CDR3 DNA sequence: TGTGCCAGCAGTGAATTCCGGGAGGGTGAAAAACTGTTTTTT. Its protein is CASSEFREGEKLFF.

This clone was detected once. The CDR3 loop reads CASSFLGLLAYEQYF. As DNA, the CDR3 is TGTGCCAGCAGTTTTTTAGGACTCCTAGCCTACGAGCAGTACTTC. The chain links TRBV28 to TRBJ2-7; D may be TRBD2 (5 bases). This CDR3 region has 15 residues. The germline CDR1 and CDR2 sequences are MDHEN and SYDVKM. Trimming stripped 3 bases from V and 2 bases from J, with 14 bases between.

V gene TRBV30 combines with J gene TRBJ1-1; weak D call: TRBD1 (6 bases). The V and J ends lost 1 base and 4 bases respectively, with 13 bases between them. The CDR3 runs to 14 residues. In germline, CDR1 is GTSNPN, CDR2 SVGIG (reference sequence). The CDR3 region has the DNA TGTGCCTGGAGTGGTTACAGGGCGGGCACTGAAGCTTTCTTT. It encodes CAWSGYRAGTEAFF.

The chain carries TRBV30 and TRBJ2-2; D gene unclear. Trimming removed 3 bases from V and 1 base from J, with 9 bases in between. Per germline, CDR1 GTSNPN and CDR2 SVGIG (reference sequence). The CDR3 contains 14 residues. CDR3 nucleotide sequence: TGTGCCTGGAGGGCAGGCTGGAACACCGGGGAGCTGTTTTTT. Translated, it gives CAWRAGWNTGELFF.

This clone appeared a single time. The gene calls are TRBV29-1 and TRBJ1-1; 9 bases align to TRBD1. The CDR3 sequence is 11 residues long. CDR1 and CDR2 (germline): SQVTM, ANQGSEA. V trimming: 4 bases; J trimming: 6 bases; junction bases outside the gene matches: 0. The CDR3 DNA follows: TGCAGCGTTGGGACAGGGGCTGAAGCTTTCTTT. This gives the protein CSVGTGAEAFF.

The chain joins TRBV5-1 to TRBJ2-7; D is undetermined. Trimming shortened V by 4 bases and J by 0 bases, and 17 bases separated the two germline ends. The CDR3 loop spans 16 amino acids. Germline V gene lookup returns CDR1 SGHRS and CDR2 YFSETQ. Written as DNA, the CDR3 is TGCGCCAGCAGCCCACGAGCTGGTGAGAGCTCCTACGAGCAGTACTTC. This codes for CASSPRAGESSYEQYF.

This chain links TRBV12-5 with TRBJ1-5, with unresolved D. CDR3 length equals 13 residues. The germline CDR1 and CDR2 sequences are LGHNT and FRNRAP. V gave up 7 bases and J gave up 3 bases, with 10 bases separating them. The CDR3 region is CASDGGNNQPQHF. In DNA, the CDR3 is TGTGCTAGTGACGGCGGTAACAATCAGCCCCAGCATTTT.

The chain employs TRBV19 and TRBJ2-3; TRBD1 aligns across 7 bases. With V trimmed by 6 bases and J by 4 bases, 10 bases remained unmatched. Germline CDR1 LNHDA, CDR2 SQIVND (reference sequence). The CDR3 consists of 15 residues. CDR3 in DNA: TGTGCCAGTAGAAACAGGGGATTAAATGCAGATACGCAGTATTTT. Translation: CASRNRGLNADTQYF. Based on the CDR3 plus reference TRBV19 and TRBJ2-3, the full variable domain is DGGITQSPKYLFRKEGQNVTLSCEQNLNHDAMYWYRQDPGQGLRLIYYSQIVNDFQKGDIAEGYSVSREKKESFPLTVTSAQKNPTAFYLCASRNRGLNADTQYFGPGTRLTVL.

The rearrangement uses TRBV6-6 and TRBJ2-5; TRBD1 is a possible D gene (5 bases). This CDR3 comprises 14 residues. The V end was cut by 7 bases, the J end by 1 base, with 13 bases between. Per germline, CDR1 MNHNY and CDR2 SVGAGI (reference sequence). The DNA for the CDR3 is TGTGCCAGCACCCCCAGGGCTCTCCAAGAGACCCAGTACTTC. Amino acid sequence: CASTPRALQETQYF.

V usage is TRBV6-5 and J usage is TRBJ2-7; 9 nucleotides line up with TRBD1. CDR3 length: 16 amino acids. Looked up from germline, CDR1 is MNHEY and CDR2 is SVGAGI. Trimming cost V 0 bases and J 4 bases; bases outside gene matches: 7. The DNA for the CDR3 is TGTGCCAGCAGTTACTCGTGGGGACAGGGCATTTACGAGCAGTACTTC. Translating it yields CASSYSWGQGIYEQYF.